This TCR beta chain was captured by sequencing in a study of blood T cell repertoires in COVID-19. Whole-study context: Acute and convalescent COVID-19 samples came from the United States, Italy and Spain. Sources were T cells, B-cell-depleted T cells, or PBMCs; the material itself was cDNA or gDNA.

In the original workflow: Reference gene primers were amplified, and this amplification served to estimate nucleated cell counts. Assay: immunoSEQ multiplex PCR; the TCRdb copy retains only in-frame clones and omits some. The DNA gave D and trimming, while V, J and clone size come from that table. The table records tens of thousands of clones, roughly 84% of them present only once. V shed 5 bases and J 7 bases; nucleotides not matched to a gene: 8. From germline, CDR1 is LGHNA and CDR2 YNFKEQ. The CDR3 length is 16 residues. Sequences were obtained from peripheral blood. The receptor was derived from a man aged 50 to 60 with active COVID-19. The V call is TRBV4-2, the J call TRBJ2-1; 13 nucleotides align to TRBD2. The CDR3 region has the DNA TGTGCCAGCAGCTACTCCGGGACTAGCGGGGCGAATGAGCAGTTCTTC. Translating it yields CASSYSGTSGANEQFF.